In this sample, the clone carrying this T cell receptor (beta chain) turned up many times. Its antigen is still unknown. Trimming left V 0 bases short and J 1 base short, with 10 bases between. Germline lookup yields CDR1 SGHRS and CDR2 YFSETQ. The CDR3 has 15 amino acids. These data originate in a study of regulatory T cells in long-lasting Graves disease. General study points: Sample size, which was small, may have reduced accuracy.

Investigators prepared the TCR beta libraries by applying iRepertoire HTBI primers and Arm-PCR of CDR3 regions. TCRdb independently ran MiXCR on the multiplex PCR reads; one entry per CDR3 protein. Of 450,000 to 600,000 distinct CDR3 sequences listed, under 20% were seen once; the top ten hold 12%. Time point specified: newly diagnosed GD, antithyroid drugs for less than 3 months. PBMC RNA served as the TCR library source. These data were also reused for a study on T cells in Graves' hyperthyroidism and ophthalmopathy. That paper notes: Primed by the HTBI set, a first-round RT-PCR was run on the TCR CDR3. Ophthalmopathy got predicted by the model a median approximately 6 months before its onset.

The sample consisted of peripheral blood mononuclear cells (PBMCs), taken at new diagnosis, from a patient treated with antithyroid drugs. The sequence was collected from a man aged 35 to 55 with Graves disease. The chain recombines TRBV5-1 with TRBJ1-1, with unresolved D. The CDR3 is CASSLDTSWNTEAFF. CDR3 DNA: TGCGCCAGCAGCTTGGATACTTCCTGGAACACTGAAGCTTTCTTT.